The 7 T cell receptor beta chains given below trace back to one sample, sequenced in a study of glioma-infiltrating T cells after dendritic cell vaccination. Profiled with immunoSEQ multiplex PCR; TCRdb holds only in-frame clones, not every one. In the table there are about 92,000 clones, 70% to 90% of which are singletons. The sample in question was blood, obtained before dendritic cell vaccination. All receptors derive from a human donor with glioblastoma.

The chain employs TRBV9 and TRBJ2-1, with a weak D call TRBD1 (5 bases). The V gene's germline CDR1 is SGDLS and CDR2 YYNGEE. The V end was cut by 2 bases, the J end by 0 bases, with 6 bases between. There are 14 residues in the CDR3. The CDR3, as DNA: TGTGCCAGCAGCGTCCAGGGCTCCTACAATGAGCAGTTCTTC. It encodes CASSVQGSYNEQFF.

J is TRBJ2-3 and V is TRBV7-3; D gene unclear. Germline CDR1 reads SGHTA; CDR2 reads FQGTGA. Trimming pared 4 bases from V and 1 base from J, leaving 6 bases between. CDR3 length: 13 residues. The CDR3 sequence: CASSSSGTDTQYF. The CDR3 nucleotides are TGTGCCAGCAGCTCCAGTGGCACAGATACGCAGTATTTT.

This chain links TRBV5-1 with TRBJ2-7; 9 bases fit TRBD1. This CDR3 has 15 residues. Germline CDR1 is SGHRS and CDR2 is YFSETQ. J lost 6 bases, V lost 4 bases, and 11 bases had no gene match. In DNA form, the CDR3 reads TGCGCCAGCAGCCTGAGAGGACAGGGGCAAGCCGAGCAGTACTTC. It yields the protein CASSLRGQGQAEQYF.

V usage is TRBV29-1 and J usage is TRBJ2-2; 8 bases align to TRBD1. This CDR3 region has 13 residues. The ends lost 7 bases at V and 5 bases at J; junction bases unmatched: 6. Germline values: CDR1 SQVTM, CDR2 ANQGSEA. The CDR3 region is CSAQTGATGELFF. The DNA for the CDR3 is TGCAGCGCCCAGACAGGGGCGACCGGGGAGCTGTTTTTT.

V gene TRBV19 combines with J gene TRBJ1-4, with TRBD1 as a possible D gene (6 bases). CDR1 LNHDA and CDR2 SQIVND come from the germline V gene (reference sequence). The CDR3 is 16 amino acids. V lost 4 bases and J lost 5, with 17 bases in between. The CDR3 spells CASSKPQGTLNEKLFF. The CDR3 coding sequence is TGTGCCAGTAGTAAACCCCAGGGGACCCTAAATGAAAAACTGTTTTTT.

The chain uses TRBV6-5 and TRBJ1-2; 9 positions match TRBD1. In germline, CDR1 is MNHEY, CDR2 SVGAGI. The CDR3 totals 16 residues. The trim removed 0 bases at V and 1 base at J, leaving 3 bases unmatched. CDR3 DNA: TGTGCCAGCAGTTACTCCGGGACAGGGTATAACTATGGCTACACCTTC. Translated: CASSYSGTGYNYGYTF.

The V call is TRBV29-1, the J call TRBJ1-4; 7 bases match TRBD1. Germline CDR1 and CDR2: SQVTM and ANQGSEA. V shed 6 bases, J shed 4 bases, and the junction held 5 bases outside the gene matches. CDR3 size: 13 residues. Written as DNA, the CDR3 is TGCAGCGTCGGGACAGCAAGTAATGAAAAACTGTTTTTT. This codes for CSVGTASNEKLFF.